This T cell receptor (beta chain) was sequenced for a study of T cells in Graves' hyperthyroidism and ophthalmopathy. Overall study findings and caveats: Among thyroid clonotypes expanded above 0.001, most also appeared in blood.

In its sample, this clonotype was seen many times. What it binds is not known. The germline V gene has CDR1 SEHNR and CDR2 FQNEAQ (reference sequence). Unmatched junction bases numbered 13, after V lost 5 bases and J lost 8 bases. This CDR3 is built from 15 residues. Amplification yielded TCR beta CDR3 regions, with RNA transcripts as the source. A set of HTBI primers served as the primers for a first-round RT-PCR of the TCR CDR3. TCRdb reprocessed the multiplex PCR reads via MiXCR and lists one record per CDR3 protein. The data contain fewer than 450,000 distinct CDR3 sequences, about 15% of them singletons. Clinical symptoms, serum thyroxine, TRAb, thyroid ultrasound and orbital computed tomography informed diagnoses. PBMCs were sourced from roughly 10 ml fresh peripheral blood.

Material: blood. The source is a woman in her twenties or thirties with Graves' hyperthyroidism that later progressed to Graves' ophthalmopathy. The chain employs TRBV7-9 and TRBJ1-2; 8 bases align to TRBD1. The CDR3 sequence: CASSHPADRVRGYTF. CDR3 DNA sequence: TGTGCCAGCAGCCACCCGGCGGACAGGGTGCGCGGCTACACCTTC. Together with reference TRBV7-9 and TRBJ1-2, the CDR3 gives the full variable domain: DTGVSQNPRHKITKRGQNVTFRCDPISEHNRLYWYRQTLGQGPEFLTYFQNEAQLEKSRLLSDRFSAERPKGSFSTLEIQRTEQGDSAMYLCASSHPADRVRGYTFGSGTRLTVV.